The 5 T cell receptor beta chains given below trace back to one sample, sequenced in a study of blood T cell repertoires in COVID-19. The repertoire was sequenced with immunoSEQ multiplex PCR; TCRdb's copy has only in-frame clones and lacks some. This table has about 260,000 clones, under 90% appearing once. Sample: peripheral blood. The source is a woman between 45 and 60 years old who had recovered from COVID-19.

The chain carries TRBV5-1 and TRBJ1-1; TRBD1 agrees at 9 bases. V was clipped by 4 bases and J by 0 bases; unmatched bases: 7. The CDR3 is made up of 16 amino acids. In germline, CDR1 is SGHRS, CDR2 YFSETQ. Here the CDR3 reads CASSRGQGTLNTEAFF. For the CDR3, the DNA is TGCGCCAGCAGCCGGGGACAGGGAACTCTGAACACTGAAGCTTTCTTT.

The V and J genes are TRBV9 and TRBJ2-1, with 9 bases lining up with TRBD2. This CDR3 is built from 15 residues. Germline values: CDR1 SGDLS, CDR2 YYNGEE. V dropped 0 bases and J dropped 10; count of bases not matched to a gene: 8. CDR3 amino acids: CASSVVAGGPGEQFF. The CDR3 DNA sequence: TGTGCCAGCAGCGTAGTGGCGGGAGGGCCAGGCGAGCAGTTCTTC. The entire variable domain, with the rest obtained from reference TRBV9 and TRBJ2-1, is as follows: DSGVTQTPKHLITATGQRVTLRCSPRSGDLSVYWYQQSLDQGLQFLIQYYNGEERAKGNILERFSAQQFPDLHSELNLSSLELGDSALYFCASSVVAGGPGEQFFGPGTRLTVL.

This clone was detected once. The CDR3 nucleotides read TGCGCCAGCAGCTTGGCCGCTTTGAGCGCCCGCGGGGATACGCAGTATTTT. Its translation is CASSLAALSARGDTQYF. The V and J genes are TRBV5-1 and TRBJ2-3, with D perhaps matching TRBD2 (5 bases). Between the trimmed V and J ends, which lost 0 bases and 6 bases, there was a span of 20 bases. Germline loops: CDR1 SGHRS, CDR2 YFSETQ. The CDR3 has 17 amino acids. Filled out from reference TRBV5-1 and TRBJ2-3, the complete variable domain reads KAGVTQTPRYLIKTRGQQVTLSCSPISGHRSVSWYQQTPGQGLQFLFEYFSETQRNKGNFPGRFSGRQFSNSRSEMNVSTLELGDSALYLCASSLAALSARGDTQYFGPGTRLTVL.

The rearrangement uses TRBV5-1 and TRBJ2-5; TRBD1 matches at 7 bases. The CDR3 has 15 amino acids. CDR1 is SGHRS and CDR2 is YFSETQ in the germline V gene. J lost 2 bases, V lost 4 bases, and 8 bases had no gene match. CDR3 region: CASSTGPGGQETQYF. The CDR3 DNA reads as TGCGCCAGCAGCACCGGCCCAGGGGGTCAAGAGACCCAGTACTTC.

The V call is TRBV5-1, the J call TRBJ1-2; TRBD1 matches at 9 bases. This CDR3 contains 16 residues. Germline V gene sequence: CDR1 SGHRS, CDR2 YFSETQ. The junction had 7 bases not matched to a gene; V was cut back by 0 bases and J by 4 bases. CDR3 amino acids: CASSLEKTGGGYGYTF. In nucleotides, the CDR3 is TGCGCCAGCAGCTTGGAAAAGACAGGGGGTGGCTATGGCTACACCTTC. The full variable domain, in which reference TRBV5-1 and TRBJ1-2 provide the parts outside the CDR3, is KAGVTQTPRYLIKTRGQQVTLSCSPISGHRSVSWYQQTPGQGLQFLFEYFSETQRNKGNFPGRFSGRQFSNSRSEMNVSTLELGDSALYLCASSLEKTGGGYGYTFGSGTRLTVV.